This paragraph covers one TCR beta chain sequence. This clonotype was seen more than once but under ten times. Its antigen remains unidentified. No clone much larger than this one lies a single base away; base qualities are absent. The library was obtained by PCR. TCRdb names Illumina HiSeq 2500 as the instrument used. Molecular barcoding was employed in the preparation of TCR libraries, with unique molecular identifiers being used to normalize TCRbeta repertoire quantification. Starting from the raw public reads, TCRdb applied fastp trimming at Q25, assembled clones with MiXCR and retained in-frame beta chains. Every distinct CDR3 protein forms one entry, paired with its most common genes and DNA. The sample has more than 450,000 distinct CDR3 sequences on record, around 20% of them singletons. The top ten clonotypes cover 3.3% of the sample. From a lookup of the germline V gene (reference sequence), CDR1 and CDR2 are WNHNN and SYGVQD. The CDR3, cysteine through phenylalanine, is 17 amino acids long. The CDR3 DNA has 51 bases and is translated from base 1. The trim is 1 base for V and 5 bases for J, with a gap of 18 bases between the germline ends.

This specimen comes from a study of T-cell reconstitution after alpha-beta-depleted transplantation in children (dated by TCRdb to between 2015 and 2016). For the wider study: The study quantitatively tracked T-cell immune reconstitution after TCRalphabeta/CD19-depleted allogeneic hematopoietic cell transplantation in children using TCR repertoire profiling.

The source was PBMCs from the stem cell graft donor, collected from the stem cell graft. The chain joins TRBV10-1 to TRBJ2-1; matching of 6 bases hints at TRBD2 as the D gene. The clonotype comes from a human donor who donated a stem cell graft to a child with acute lymphoblastic leukemia. The CDR3 here reads CASSEFGGELPNNEQFF. The base sequence is TGCGCCAGCAGTGAGTTCGGGGGAGAATTACCCAACAATGAGCAGTTCTTC.